This T cell receptor beta chain emerged from a study of T cells in narcolepsy. Study-wide context: Enrolled donors included narcolepsy type 1 or type 2 patients and healthy controls. Regarding the study as a whole: Reportedly, autoreactive clonotypes were serially detected in patients' blood but not controls'. No autoreactive T cell clone sequences appeared in some memory CD4+ repertoires.

With respect to this clone: Antigen unknown.

TCRdb's table, derived via immunoSEQ multiplex PCR, lists solely in-frame clones and lacks some. The repertoire includes some 30,000 clones, about 87% of them detected once, and around 1% sits in the top ten. This receptor was taken from a human donor in good health. The specimen sequenced was memory (CD45RA-) CD4+ T cells from blood.

The CDR3 region is CSGGQGSNTEAFF. The DNA for the CDR3 is TGCAGTGGGGGGCAGGGCTCGAACACTGAAGCTTTCTTT. This sequence joins TRBV29-1 and TRBJ1-1; D is perhaps TRBD1 (6 bases). Germline values: CDR1 SQVTM, CDR2 ANQGSEA. CDR3 length: 13 amino acids.